These 28 T cell receptor beta chains were sequenced from one sample in a study of cytomegalovirus exposure and HLA in healthy donors. Use of 60 Vbeta and 13 Jbeta primers characterized the PCR. Sequencing was performed with immunoSEQ multiplex PCR; in TCRdb, only in-frame clones are kept and a portion is missing. The sample lists some 150,000 clones; under 10% were seen once. Source material: PBMCs. The receptors shown here come from a middle-aged woman in good health and CMV-seropositive.

The V gene is TRBV11-3, the J gene TRBJ2-5; 8 bases agree with TRBD1. The CDR3 runs 14 residues. Germline-derived CDR1 and CDR2 are SGHNT and YENEEA. V lost 4 bases, J lost 5 bases, and 6 bases stayed unmatched. The DNA of the CDR3 is TGTGCCAGCAGCTCGCAGGGGGCTGGCGAGACCCAGTACTTC. Its translation is CASSSQGAGETQYF.

The chain couples TRBV5-5 to TRBJ1-2, with TRBD1 as a possible D gene (5 bases). The germline V and J ends were trimmed by 0 bases and 10 bases, with 10 bases remaining between them. The CDR3 covers 12 residues. Germline CDR1 SGHKS, CDR2 YYEKEE (reference sequence). For the CDR3, the DNA is TGTGCCAGCAGCTTGGTAGGGGTTGACTACACCTTC. Protein: CASSLVGVDYTF.

This clone was counted only a few times. The chain couples TRBV19 to TRBJ2-7; TRBD2 is a possible D gene (7 bases). Germline CDR1 is LNHDA and CDR2 is SQIVND (reference sequence). Trimming cost V 5 bases and J 3 bases, with 14 bases left between them. The CDR3 is 14 amino acids. CDR3 amino acids: CASSPPGGLYEQYF. The CDR3 nucleotides are TGTGCCAGTAGTCCACCCGGGGGGCTCTACGAGCAGTACTTC.

This clone was counted only a few times. The chain uses TRBV5-1 and TRBJ2-7; 13 bases align to TRBD2. This CDR3 region has 15 residues. CDR1 and CDR2 (germline): SGHRS, YFSETQ. J lost 4 bases, V lost 4 bases, and 5 bases had no gene match. The CDR3 sequence is CASSPGTSGEYEQYF. The DNA of the CDR3 is TGCGCCAGCAGCCCCGGGACTAGCGGGGAGTACGAGCAGTACTTC.

This chain uses TRBV7-8 with TRBJ2-7, with D possibly TRBD2 on 5 matching bases. CDR1 is SGHVS and CDR2 is FQNEAQ in the germline V gene. Trimming left V 0 bases short and J 7 bases short, with 25 bases between. The CDR3 is made up of 18 amino acids. CDR3 protein: CASSLAGLGSELVREQYF. For the CDR3, the DNA is TGTGCCAGCAGCTTAGCGGGTTTAGGGTCCGAACTAGTGAGGGAGCAGTACTTC.

This clone appeared a few times. V gene TRBV9 combines with J gene TRBJ2-1, with 9 nucleotides matching TRBD1. The CDR3 has 17 residues. V lost 4 bases and J lost 4; bases outside the gene matches: 12. CDR1 and CDR2 from the germline V gene are SGDLS and YYNGEE. The CDR3 reads CASSPSSTGGSYNEQFF. CDR3 coding DNA: TGTGCCAGCAGCCCTAGTAGTACAGGGGGCTCTTACAATGAGCAGTTCTTC.

The chain uses TRBV2 and TRBJ1-1; 8 bases are shared with TRBD1. The CDR3 sequence is 17 residues long. Germline lookup yields CDR1 SNHLY and CDR2 FYNNEI. Trimming took 8 bases from V and 0 from J; bases not matched to a gene: 14. The CDR3 bases are TGTGCCAGCGGTTCAGCAGGGGGCGGTCTAGTGAACACTGAAGCTTTCTTT. Its translation is CASGSAGGGLVNTEAFF.

The chain recombines TRBV4-3 with TRBJ1-1; weak D call: TRBD1 (6 bases). Germline V gives CDR1 LGHNA, CDR2 YSLEER. This CDR3 spans 15 amino acids. V dropped 4 bases and J dropped 1 base, with 13 bases sitting between them. Written as DNA, the CDR3 is TGCGCCAGCAGCCGGGGGATAGGGGGGAACACTGAAGCTTTCTTT. Amino acid sequence: CASSRGIGGNTEAFF.

About this clone itself: The conserved phenylalanine or tryptophan is not found at the CDR3 terminus, so this likely reflects a read error. The chain couples TRBV19 to TRBJ1-1; no clear D gene. The germline V gene has CDR1 LNHDA and CDR2 SQIVND (reference sequence). Trimming took 5 bases from V and 6 from J, leaving 13 bases between them. The CDR3 runs 13 residues. DNA of the CDR3: TGTGCCAGTAGTCAACACATGGGCGCTGAAGCTTTCGTT. Protein product: CASSQHMGAEAFV.

CDR3 in amino acids: CASRLDRGLYSNQPQHF. The CDR3 DNA reads as TGTGCCAGTAGACTTGACAGGGGGCTTTATAGCAATCAGCCCCAGCATTTT. This sequence joins TRBV19 and TRBJ1-5; TRBD1 agrees at 10 bases. V lost 6 bases and J lost 0; bases outside the gene matches: 8. Per the germline V gene, CDR1 is LNHDA and CDR2 is SQIVND (reference sequence). The CDR3 has 17 amino acids. Variable domain in full (rest from reference TRBV19 and TRBJ1-5): DGGITQSPKYLFRKEGQNVTLSCEQNLNHDAMYWYRQDPGQGLRLIYYSQIVNDFQKGDIAEGYSVSREKKESFPLTVTSAQKNPTAFYLCASRLDRGLYSNQPQHFGDGTRLSIL.

This clone was detected only a few times. CDR3 amino acids: CARVGGNRGGRMNTEAFF. CDR3 sequence (DNA): TGTGCCAGGGTCGGTGGGAACAGGGGGGGGAGGATGAACACTGAAGCTTTCTTT. The rearrangement joins TRBV6-4 to TRBJ1-1; 8 bases align to TRBD1. V lost 9 bases to trimming and J lost 0 bases; unmatched junction nucleotides: 18. CDR1 MRHNA and CDR2 SNTAGT come from the germline V gene. The CDR3 is 18 residues long.

This chain connects TRBV5-1 to TRBJ1-3, with D perhaps TRBD1 (6 bases). The CDR3 has 14 residues. The V end was cut by 3 bases, the J end by 3 bases, with 10 bases between. Looked up from germline, CDR1 is SGHRS and CDR2 is YFSETQ. CDR3 sequence (DNA): TGCGCCAGCAGCTCAGCAGGGGTTGGAAACACCATATATTTT. As protein: CASSSAGVGNTIYF.

This clone was found a few times. The gene calls are TRBV14 and TRBJ2-7, with D possibly being TRBD2 (5 bases). The ends were cut back, 0 bases at V and 0 bases at J, with 12 bases in the middle. The germline gives CDR1 SGHDN, CDR2 FVKESK. The CDR3 is 16 residues long. The CDR3 region is CASSQDTADLSYEQYF. The CDR3 bases are TGTGCCAGCAGCCAAGATACAGCGGACCTCTCCTACGAGCAGTACTTC. The variable domain in full, completed from reference TRBV14 and TRBJ2-7, reads EAGVTQFPSHSVIEKGQTVTLRCDPISGHDNLYWYRRVMGKEIKFLLHFVKESKQDESGMPNNRFLAERTGGTYSTLKVQPAELEDSGVYFCASSQDTADLSYEQYFGPGTRLTVT.

CDR3: CASSQQGVRETQYF. Here the CDR3 DNA reads TGTGCCAGCAGCCAACAGGGAGTTAGGGAGACCCAGTACTTC. The rearrangement uses TRBV7-2 and TRBJ2-5; possible D gene TRBD1, 6 bases. This CDR3 contains 14 residues. V was shortened by 5 bases and J by 5 bases, with 15 bases between the two germline ends. Germline V CDR1 and CDR2: SGHTA, FQGNSA.

This clone occurred a few times. DNA of the CDR3: TGTGCCAGCAGGAGGGACAGTAGTAAAGAGACCCAGTACTTC. It is translated as CASRRDSSKETQYF. The chain links TRBV2 to TRBJ2-5; 7 bases match TRBD1. V was clipped by 6 bases and J by 3 bases; unmatched bases: 7. Germline values: CDR1 SNHLY, CDR2 FYNNEI. This CDR3 contains 14 residues. Based on the CDR3 plus reference TRBV2 and TRBJ2-5, the full variable domain is EPEVTQTPSHQVTQMGQEVILRCVPISNHLYFYWYRQILGQKVEFLVSFYNNEISEKSEIFDDQFSVERPDGSNFTLKIRSTKLEDSAMYFCASRRDSSKETQYFGPGTRLLVL.

In its sample, this clone was seen a few times. The rearrangement links TRBV5-6 to TRBJ2-1; TRBD2 aligns across 7 bases. Trimming cost V 0 bases and J 0 bases; bases outside gene matches: 6. Germline CDR1 reads SGHDT; CDR2 reads YYEEEE. The CDR3 covers 17 residues. This CDR3 reads CASSLVRGGSSYNEQFF. CDR3 bases: TGTGCCAGCAGCTTGGTCCGCGGGGGAAGCTCCTACAATGAGCAGTTCTTC.

V usage is TRBV10-3 and J usage is TRBJ1-1, with D perhaps TRBD1 (6 bases). Germline-derived CDR1 and CDR2 are ENHRY and SYGVKD. This CDR3 has 14 amino acids. V gave up 5 bases and J gave up 5 bases, with 15 bases separating them. This CDR3 reads CAISNAGAWTEAFF. CDR3 nucleotides: TGTGCCATCAGTAATGCGGGGGCATGGACTGAAGCTTTCTTT.

The V and J genes are TRBV19 and TRBJ1-1, with 7 positions matching TRBD1. Trimming cost V 3 bases and J 4 bases; bases outside gene matches: 5. The CDR3 length is 14 residues. The V gene's germline CDR1 is LNHDA and CDR2 SQIVND (reference sequence). The chain's CDR3 is CASSIGGQATEAFF. The DNA for the CDR3 is TGTGCCAGTAGTATTGGCGGACAGGCCACTGAAGCTTTCTTT.

This clone appeared a few times. V is TRBV6-1 and J is TRBJ2-7, with a possible D match to TRBD1 (5 bases). The germline V gene has CDR1 MNHNS and CDR2 SASEGT. V was trimmed by 5 bases and J by 3 bases, leaving 11 bases between them. The CDR3 contains 13 residues. CDR3 amino acids: CASSYRQGYEQYF. CDR3 nucleotides: TGTGCCAGCAGTTATCGCCAGGGCTACGAGCAGTACTTC.

The CDR3 nucleotides are TGTGCCAGCAGTGAATGGGGAGGAGGGGACAGCGGGCCCCAGCATTTT. It yields the protein CASSEWGGGDSGPQHF. The gene calls are TRBV6-1 and TRBJ1-5; 7 bases are shared with TRBD1. The CDR3 totals 16 residues. Germline values: CDR1 MNHNS, CDR2 SASEGT. V lost 2 bases and J lost 9; bases outside the gene matches: 13.

The CDR3 sequence is CASSVPPEGQGANVLTF. As DNA, the CDR3 is TGTGCCAGCAGCGTCCCCCCGGAGGGCCAGGGGGCCAACGTCCTGACTTTC. The V and J genes are TRBV7-9 and TRBJ2-6; tentatively, D is TRBD2 (6 bases). CDR1 is SEHNR, CDR2 FQNEAQ, per germline (reference sequence). The ends were cut back, 5 bases at V and 4 bases at J, with 18 bases in the middle. The CDR3 is 17 residues long.

The sample holds a few counts of this clone. The rearrangement joins TRBV18 to TRBJ1-1, with D possibly matching TRBD1 (5 bases). Deletions cut 3 bases from V and 6 bases from J, with 20 bases between. The CDR3 is made up of 16 amino acids. CDR1 and CDR2 from the germline V gene are KGHSH and LQKENI. The CDR3 coding sequence is TGTGCCAGCTCACCGTTCTCGGGGGGATTTTTCCCTGAAGCTTTCTTT. This gives the protein CASSPFSGGFFPEAFF.

This clone was seen a few times. The rearrangement joins TRBV7-2 to TRBJ1-6; no clear D gene. The CDR3 spans 16 residues. The germline gives CDR1 SGHTA, CDR2 FQGNSA. With 0 bases removed from V and 7 bases from J, the gap between germline ends came to 13 bases. The CDR3 loop is CASSLAAGSWNSPLHF. The CDR3 DNA reads as TGTGCCAGCAGCTTAGCGGCGGGGTCCTGGAATTCACCCCTCCACTTT.

This clone was detected only a few times. The rearrangement links TRBV5-6 to TRBJ1-2; D is perhaps TRBD1 (6 bases). The CDR3 has 15 amino acids. Germline assignment: CDR1 SGHDT and CDR2 YYEEEE. Trimming took 5 bases from V and 6 from J, leaving 20 bases between them. The chain's CDR3 is CASSPLTGAVDGYTF. The CDR3 nucleotides read TGTGCCAGCAGTCCCTTGACAGGAGCGGTGGATGGCTACACCTTC. The variable domain in full, with the rest retrieved from reference TRBV5-6 and TRBJ1-2, is DAGVTQSPTHLIKTRGQQVTLRCSPKSGHDTVSWYQQALGQGPQFIFQYYEEEERQRGNFPDRFSGHQFPNYSSELNVNALLLGDSALYLCASSPLTGAVDGYTFGSGTRLTVV.

The CDR3 loop reads CASSNRQGGGTEAFF. Written as DNA, the CDR3 is TGTGCCAGTAGTAATAGACAGGGCGGAGGCACTGAAGCTTTCTTT. The V call is TRBV19, the J call TRBJ1-1, with 7 bases aligning to TRBD1. The length of the CDR3 is 15 residues. Unmatched junction bases numbered 9, after V lost 4 bases and J lost 4 bases. The V gene's germline CDR1 is LNHDA and CDR2 SQIVND (reference sequence). Supplemented by reference TRBV19 and TRBJ1-1, the full variable domain reads DGGITQSPKYLFRKEGQNVTLSCEQNLNHDAMYWYRQDPGQGLRLIYYSQIVNDFQKGDIAEGYSVSREKKESFPLTVTSAQKNPTAFYLCASSNRQGGGTEAFFGQGTRLTVV.

This clone came up a few times. This chain joins TRBV10-3 and TRBJ1-2; the match to TRBD1 covers 7 bases. V was clipped by 2 bases and J by 8 bases; unmatched bases: 8. The CDR3 is made up of 14 amino acids. Germline V gene data show CDR1 as ENHRY and CDR2 as SYGVKD. This CDR3 reads CAISELPGQMGYTF. The CDR3 DNA reads as TGTGCCATCAGTGAGCTACCGGGACAGATGGGCTACACCTTC.

This clone has just a few counts. The rearrangement links TRBV7-8 to TRBJ2-2; tentative D call: TRBD2 (6 bases). Germline CDR1 reads SGHVS; CDR2 reads FQNEAQ. The CDR3 has 15 amino acids. Trimming shortened V by 1 base and J by 4 bases, and 10 bases separated the two germline ends. CDR3 amino acids: CASSLVLGGTGELFF. As DNA, the CDR3 is TGTGCCAGCAGCTTAGTTTTGGGAGGCACCGGGGAGCTGTTTTTT. Variable domain in full (rest from reference TRBV7-8 and TRBJ2-2): GAGVSQSPRYKVAKRGQDVALRCDPISGHVSLFWYQQALGQGPEFLTYFQNEAQLDKSGLPSDRFFAERPEGSVSTLKIQRTQQEDSAVYLCASSLVLGGTGELFFGEGSRLTVL.

This clone was counted a few times. The chain is built from TRBV6-1 and TRBJ2-1; weak D call: TRBD1 (5 bases). The CDR3 totals 12 residues. The V end lost 5 bases, the J end lost 12 bases, and 14 bases lay between the germline ends. Per germline, CDR1 MNHNS and CDR2 SASEGT. This chain's CDR3 is CASSLTVRGQFF. CDR3 nucleotide sequence: TGTGCCAGCAGTCTGACAGTTAGGGGGCAGTTCTTC.